This TCR beta chain was found in a study of T cells in Graves' hyperthyroidism and ophthalmopathy. Hyperthyroidism was newly diagnosed in patients aged 18 to 65 (duration under 2 months). The germline V gene has CDR1 MGHRA and CDR2 YSYEKL. This CDR3 contains 15 residues. V was trimmed by 1 base and J by 0 bases, leaving 7 bases between them. The TCR beta CDR3 regions underwent amplification using RNA transcripts as the source. The HTBI primer set was used in a first-round RT-PCR of the TCR CDR3. TCRdb re-analysed the multiplex PCR reads in MiXCR, keeping a single row per CDR3 protein. The data hold 400,000 to 550,000 distinct CDR3 sequences, with 14% observed a single time. This clonotype was detected only a few times.

This clonotype originated in a woman younger than 30 with Graves' hyperthyroidism. The chain employs TRBV4-1 and TRBJ1-3, with D hard to call. Sequencing used blood. CDR3 nucleotide sequence: TGCGCCAGCAGCCAAGTGCGGCTCTCTGGAAACACCATATATTTT. It is translated as CASSQVRLSGNTIYF.